The clone carrying this T cell receptor beta chain showed up just once. This sample was taken from a study of T cell responses to AZD1222 COVID-19 vaccine. Method: immunoSEQ multiplex PCR; TCRdb's copy keeps in-frame clones and lacks some. In the table there are 150,000 or so clones, roughly nine tenths of which are singletons. The CDR3 runs to 15 residues. The V segment lost 6 bases and the J segment 9 bases; nucleotides outside the gene matches: 17. The V gene is TRBV6-7, the J gene TRBJ2-7; 7 bases match TRBD1. TRBV6-7 is classed as an ORF, of uncertain function. This sequence was found in an adult in good health. The sample here was peripheral blood, taken on day 0 of AZD1222 vaccination. CDR3 nucleotide sequence: TGTGCCAGCAGCCCGAGGGACAGTCTCGCAGTCAGGCAGTACTTC. This sequence encodes CASSPRDSLAVRQYF.